The 24 T cell receptor beta chains listed next were all sequenced from one sample in a study of blood T cell repertoires in COVID-19. Clones were sequenced by immunoSEQ multiplex PCR, and TCRdb holds only the in-frame ones, with some missing. In the table there are approximately 45,000 clones, 87% of which are singletons. The sample comprised peripheral blood. These receptors all come from a woman of 80 years or more with COVID-19, enrolled during active disease.

The chain combines TRBV5-8 with TRBJ1-5; D ambiguous. Germline CDR1 SGHTS, CDR2 YDEGEE. V lost 0 bases, J lost 5 bases, and 12 bases lay in between. CDR3 length: 15 residues. The CDR3 DNA is TGTGCCAGCAGCTTGGGCGCGGGCAGAGATCAGCCCCAGCATTTT. Translating gives CASSLGAGRDQPQHF.

The chain recombines TRBV25-1 with TRBJ1-6; D unresolved. Deletions cut 1 base from V and 2 bases from J, with 6 bases between. Per the germline V gene, CDR1 is MGHDK and CDR2 is SYGVNS. This CDR3 region has 15 residues. The CDR3 coding sequence is TGTGCCAGCAGTGAATCCGAGACCTATAATTCACCCCTCCACTTT. Protein product: CASSESETYNSPLHF.

The V call is TRBV2, the J call TRBJ1-2; 9 bases are shared with TRBD1. V lost 4 bases, J lost 4 bases, and 1 base stayed unmatched. Germline values: CDR1 SNHLY, CDR2 FYNNEI. This CDR3 has 13 amino acids. CDR3 in amino acids: CASSGQGVYGYTF. CDR3 bases: TGTGCCAGCAGTGGACAGGGGGTCTATGGCTACACCTTC.

This chain connects TRBV5-5 to TRBJ2-2; 9 bases agree with TRBD1. The J segment lost 1 base and the V segment lost 0 bases, leaving 13 bases of the junction unmatched. Per the germline V gene, CDR1 is SGHKS and CDR2 is YYEKEE (reference sequence). CDR3 length equals 20 residues. The CDR3, as DNA: TGTGCCAGCAGCTTGGACGATGGAAACAGGGGGCGCGGGAACACCGGGGAGCTGTTTTTT. Protein product: CASSLDDGNRGRGNTGELFF.

The rearrangement uses TRBV4-1 and TRBJ2-1; TRBD1 might be the D (6 bases). Trimming removed 4 bases at V and 4 bases at J, with 14 bases between. CDR3 length equals 15 residues. CDR1 and CDR2 from the germline V gene are MGHRA and YSYEKL. CDR3 sequence: CASSLPPTGYNEQFF. CDR3 sequence (DNA): TGCGCCAGCAGCCTACCTCCGACAGGTTACAATGAGCAGTTCTTC.

The V call is TRBV4-1, the J call TRBJ2-7; TRBD2 matches 10 bases. The CDR3 spans 17 residues. V dropped 4 bases and J dropped 5; count of bases not matched to a gene: 14. Germline loops: CDR1 MGHRA, CDR2 YSYEKL. CDR3 nucleotides: TGCGCCAGCAGCCCCTTACGAGCGGGAGGGCAGCGGGACGAGCAGTACTTC. Protein: CASSPLRAGGQRDEQYF.

This clone showed up just a few times. The chain carries TRBV2 and TRBJ1-2, with 8 bases aligning to TRBD1. CDR1 and CDR2 (germline): SNHLY, FYNNEI. The CDR3 has 12 amino acids. Trimming at V came to 3 bases and at J to 6 bases, leaving 0 bases not matched to a gene. DNA for the CDR3: TGTGCCAGCAGTGAGACAGGGGATGGCTACACCTTC. This gives the protein CASSETGDGYTF. Variable domain in full (rest from reference TRBV2 and TRBJ1-2): EPEVTQTPSHQVTQMGQEVILRCVPISNHLYFYWYRQILGQKVEFLVSFYNNEISEKSEIFDDQFSVERPDGSNFTLKIRSTKLEDSAMYFCASSETGDGYTFGSGTRLTVV.

The gene calls are TRBV28 and TRBJ2-7; weak D call: TRBD2 (6 bases). CDR1 is MDHEN, CDR2 SYDVKM, per germline. Between the trimmed V and J ends, which lost 3 bases and 0 bases, there was a span of 18 bases. The CDR3 sequence is 17 residues long. CDR3 in DNA: TGTGCCAGCAGTTTTGGCGGGACTTCAACCTTCTCCTACGAGCAGTACTTC. This translates into CASSFGGTSTFSYEQYF.

The DNA of the CDR3 is TGTGCCTGGGCAAAGGGGGTGAGAAACACCATATATTTT. Encoded protein: CAWAKGVRNTIYF. The chain has TRBV30 and TRBJ1-3; a weak D match, TRBD1 (6 bases). V lost 5 bases to trimming and J lost 5 bases, with 13 bases between them. The CDR3 length is 13 residues. Per the germline V gene, CDR1 is GTSNPN and CDR2 is SVGIG (reference sequence).

The J gene is TRBJ1-1, the V gene TRBV29-1; D remains ambiguous. The germline gives CDR1 SQVTM, CDR2 ANQGSEA. CDR3 length equals 13 residues. Between the trimmed V and J ends, which lost 7 bases and 3 bases, there was a span of 15 bases. The CDR3: CSALAEVDTEAFF. The CDR3 bases are TGCAGCGCTTTGGCGGAGGTGGACACTGAAGCTTTCTTT. Full variable domain (missing parts from reference TRBV29-1 and TRBJ1-1): SAVISQKPSRDICQRGTSLTIQCQVDSQVTMMFWYRQQPGQSLTLIATANQGSEATYESGFVIDKFPISRPNLTFSTLTVSNMSPEDSSIYLCSALAEVDTEAFFGQGTRLTVV.

This chain joins TRBV27 and TRBJ2-7; 9 bases map to TRBD1. The CDR3 has 14 amino acids. V lost 6 bases and J lost 5; bases outside the gene matches: 8. Germline-derived CDR1 and CDR2 are MNHEY and SMNVEV (reference sequence). The CDR3 spells CASSRTGDPHEQYF. The CDR3, as DNA: TGTGCCAGCAGCCGGACAGGGGATCCCCACGAGCAGTACTTC.

The table lists this clone with a few counts. The rearrangement links TRBV3-1 (or the pseudogene TRBV3-2) to TRBJ2-7; 12 bases align to TRBD2. Germline V CDR1 and CDR2: LGHDT, YNNKEL (reference sequence). The V segment lost 0 bases and the J segment 3 bases; nucleotides outside the gene matches: 6. The CDR3 runs to 17 residues. The CDR3 here is CASSQERLAGALYEQYF. The CDR3 DNA sequence: TGTGCCAGCAGCCAAGAACGACTAGCGGGAGCCCTCTACGAGCAGTACTTC.

The chain combines TRBV5-4 with TRBJ2-3; 8 bases map to TRBD2. This CDR3 contains 15 residues. V was clipped by 3 bases and J by 6 bases; unmatched bases: 9. In germline, CDR1 is SGHNT, CDR2 YYREEE (reference sequence). The CDR3 loop is CASSSRGGRGDTQYF. The CDR3 coding sequence is TGTGCCAGCAGCTCCCGGGGGGGGCGCGGGGATACGCAGTATTTT.

V is TRBV5-4 and J is TRBJ2-7, with 7 bases lining up with TRBD1. J lost 5 bases, V lost 0 bases, and 8 bases had no gene match. The CDR3 is 15 amino acids. CDR1 is SGHNT and CDR2 is YYREEE in the germline V gene (reference sequence). CDR3 amino acids: CASSLGTGSLNEQYF. The CDR3, as DNA: TGTGCCAGCAGCTTGGGGACAGGATCATTGAACGAGCAGTACTTC.

In its sample, this clone was seen a few times. This chain connects TRBV20-1 to TRBJ2-5, with 8 positions matching TRBD2. Looked up from germline, CDR1 is DFQATT and CDR2 is SNEGSKA (reference sequence). The V and J ends lost 4 bases and 5 bases, in that order; junction bases with no gene match: 0. This CDR3 contains 11 residues. The CDR3 sequence: CSAKREETQYF. The CDR3 nucleotides read TGCAGTGCTAAGCGGGAGGAGACCCAGTACTTC.

CDR3 sequence reads: CATSRVMAGKVRQTQYF. DNA of the CDR3: TGTGCCACCAGCAGAGTAATGGCGGGCAAAGTAAGACAGACCCAGTACTTC. J is TRBJ2-5 and V is TRBV15; D may be TRBD2 (5 bases). The CDR3 sequence is 17 residues long. Trimming left V 1 base short and J 6 bases short, with 21 bases between. Per the germline V gene, CDR1 is LNHNV and CDR2 is YYDKDF (reference sequence).

This chain joins TRBV7-2 and TRBJ1-2, with a tentative D call TRBD1 (6 bases). Trimming removed 5 bases from V and 6 bases from J, with 22 bases in between. The germline CDR1 and CDR2 sequences are SGHTA and FQGNSA. The CDR3 is made up of 16 amino acids. CDR3 coding DNA: TGTGCCAGCAGCCTACGAACACAGGGTTTAGTGGATGGCTACACCTTC. As protein: CASSLRTQGLVDGYTF. The complete variable domain, with remaining parts taken from reference TRBV7-2 and TRBJ1-2, reads GAGVSQSPSNKVTEKGKDVELRCDPISGHTALYWYRQSLGQGLEFLIYFQGNSAPDKSGLPSDRFSAERTGGSVSTLTIQRTQQEDSAVYLCASSLRTQGLVDGYTFGSGTRLTVV.

V usage is TRBV3-1 (or the pseudogene TRBV3-2) and J usage is TRBJ2-7; TRBD2 matches at 8 bases. CDR1 is LGHDT, CDR2 YNNKEL, per germline (reference sequence). The CDR3 has 14 residues. V gave up 5 bases and J gave up 4 bases; unmatched junction bases: 7. CDR3 bases: TGTGCCAGCAGCAATGGCGGGGGGCCATACGAGCAGTACTTC. Translated: CASSNGGGPYEQYF.

The CDR3 region has the DNA TGTGCCAGCAGCCCAGGGAACACCGGGGAGCTGTTTTTT. Its protein product is CASSPGNTGELFF. The V call is TRBV9, the J call TRBJ2-2; D not resolved. The CDR3 covers 13 residues. V was pared by 4 bases and J by 1 base, with 5 bases between. Germline V lookup: CDR1 SGDLS, CDR2 YYNGEE. Complete variable domain (other parts from reference TRBV9 and TRBJ2-2): DSGVTQTPKHLITATGQRVTLRCSPRSGDLSVYWYQQSLDQGLQFLIQYYNGEERAKGNILERFSAQQFPDLHSELNLSSLELGDSALYFCASSPGNTGELFFGEGSRLTVL.

V is TRBV12-3 or TRBV12-4 and J is TRBJ2-1; D unclear. This CDR3 has 13 amino acids. Trimming took off 2 bases at V and 4 bases at J, with 6 bases between the two ends. The CDR3 loop is CASSLIRYNEQFF. In DNA, the CDR3 is TGTGCCAGCAGTTTAATCAGGTACAATGAGCAGTTCTTC.

The J gene is TRBJ2-2, the V gene TRBV6-6; 7 positions match TRBD1. Unmatched junction bases numbered 9, after V lost 6 bases and J lost 5 bases. Germline values: CDR1 MNHNY, CDR2 SVGAGI (reference sequence). The CDR3 is 15 amino acids. CDR3 loop: CASSPDRVRTGELFF. CDR3 bases: TGTGCCAGCAGCCCCGACAGGGTACGAACCGGGGAGCTGTTTTTT.

The rearrangement links TRBV7-9 to TRBJ1-3; tentatively, D is TRBD1 (5 bases). Trimming took off 5 bases at V and 2 bases at J, with 13 bases between the two ends. The length of the CDR3 is 15 residues. Germline V gene data show CDR1 as SEHNR and CDR2 as FQNEAQ (reference sequence). The CDR3: CASSPPAQAGNTIYF. The CDR3, as DNA: TGTGCCAGCAGCCCCCCGGCACAGGCTGGAAACACCATATATTTT.

Written as DNA, the CDR3 is TGTGCCAGCAGCCAAGAGGCGTACAGGCGATATGAAAAACTGTTTTTT. It is translated as CASSQEAYRRYEKLFF. The chain carries TRBV3-1 (or the pseudogene TRBV3-2) and TRBJ1-4; tentative D call: TRBD1 (5 bases). Germline lookup yields CDR1 LGHDT and CDR2 YNNKEL (reference sequence). Trimming removed 0 bases from V and 6 bases from J, with 14 bases in between. CDR3 size: 16 residues.

The chain couples TRBV4-2 to TRBJ1-3; D uncertain. CDR1 is LGHNA and CDR2 is YNFKEQ in the germline V gene. The CDR3 length is 16 residues. V shed 1 base and J shed 3 bases, with 13 bases lying between them. The CDR3 reads CASSQGQISRGNTIYF. The CDR3 region has the DNA TGTGCCAGCAGCCAAGGGCAAATCTCCCGTGGAAACACCATATATTTT.